The sequence of this T cell receptor beta chain was determined in a study of Graves' ophthalmopathy and Graves' hyperthyroidism. This clonotype occurred many times. Amplification targeted the TCR beta CDR3 regions, with RNA transcripts as the source material. The library came from an HTBI-primed first-round RT-PCR and a second-round multiplex PCR. TCRdb reanalysed the multiplex PCR reads using MiXCR and keeps one entry per CDR3 protein. Of 350,000 to 450,000 distinct CDR3 sequences in the sample, around 18% are singletons; the top ten hold around 1.5%. CDR3 size: 14 residues. J was trimmed by 10 bases and V by 7 bases; bases with no gene match: 10. CDR1 and CDR2 from the germline V gene are MNHEY and SMNVEV (reference sequence).

Source material: peripheral blood. The rearrangement joins TRBV27 to TRBJ1-6, with 7 bases matching TRBD1. This receptor was taken from a woman between 18 and 29 years old with Graves' ophthalmopathy. DNA of the CDR3: TGTGCCAGCACCCCGGGACAGATTGGATCACCCCTCCACTTT. This translates into CASTPGQIGSPLHF.